One sample yielded the 16 T cell receptor beta chains listed below, sequenced in a study of T cell repertoires in ileal Crohn's disease. Produced via immunoSEQ multiplex PCR; TCRdb's table is partial and in-frame only. The sample carries about 5,600 clones, 70% to 85% recorded once. The sequenced sample consisted of ileal tissue. All receptors come from an adult with Crohn's disease.

The chain has TRBV7-2 and TRBJ1-2; tentatively, D is TRBD1 (6 bases). CDR3 length: 14 residues. CDR1 is SGHTA and CDR2 is FQGNSA in the germline V gene. Trimming pared 4 bases from V and 2 bases from J, leaving 11 bases between. CDR3 region: CASSSWTENYGYTF. In nucleotides, the CDR3 is TGTGCCAGCAGCTCCTGGACAGAAAACTATGGCTACACCTTC.

This clone has only a few counts. The CDR3 reads CASSSMRGGGYNEQFF. The CDR3 bases are TGTGCCAGCTCTTCGATGCGGGGGGGCGGATACAATGAGCAGTTCTTC. The chain employs TRBV27 and TRBJ2-1; TRBD2 matches at 9 bases. The J segment lost 4 bases and the V segment lost 8 bases, leaving 12 bases of the junction unmatched. Germline V gene sequence: CDR1 MNHEY, CDR2 SMNVEV (reference sequence). This CDR3 contains 16 residues.

V gene TRBV2 combines with J gene TRBJ2-3; 7 bases agree with TRBD2. The germline gives CDR1 SNHLY, CDR2 FYNNEI. This CDR3 is 15 amino acids long. V shed 1 base, J shed 5 bases, and the junction held 6 bases outside the gene matches. DNA for the CDR3: TGTGCCAGCAGTGAAGTAAAGCGGGGTATAGATACGCAGTATTTT. Its protein is CASSEVKRGIDTQYF.

The V and J genes are TRBV7-9 and TRBJ2-1, with D possibly TRBD2 on 6 matching bases. V was shortened by 5 bases and J by 3 bases, with 14 bases between the two germline ends. The V gene's germline CDR1 is SEHNR and CDR2 FQNEAQ (reference sequence). This CDR3 is 15 amino acids long. The CDR3 nucleotides are TGTGCCAGCAGCGTGGGACTGGGGTACTACAATGAGCAGTTCTTC. Encoded protein: CASSVGLGYYNEQFF.

This rearrangement joins TRBV5-1 to TRBJ2-5; 7 bases match TRBD1. The trim removed 4 bases at V and 5 bases at J, leaving 5 bases unmatched. The CDR3 is 13 amino acids. Germline assignment: CDR1 SGHRS and CDR2 YFSETQ. This CDR3 reads CASSPNRGETQYF. Written as DNA, the CDR3 is TGCGCCAGCAGCCCGAACAGGGGCGAGACCCAGTACTTC. The variable domain in full, completed from reference TRBV5-1 and TRBJ2-5, reads KAGVTQTPRYLIKTRGQQVTLSCSPISGHRSVSWYQQTPGQGLQFLFEYFSETQRNKGNFPGRFSGRQFSNSRSEMNVSTLELGDSALYLCASSPNRGETQYFGPGTRLLVL.

The genes are TRBV29-1 and TRBJ1-5, with TRBD1 as a possible D gene (6 bases). The CDR3 covers 13 residues. Germline CDR1 reads SQVTM; CDR2 reads ANQGSEA. Trimming removed 0 bases at V and 5 bases at J, with 8 bases between. The CDR3 sequence is CSVEEDRYQPQHF. CDR3 in DNA: TGCAGCGTTGAAGAGGACAGATATCAGCCCCAGCATTTT. The whole variable domain, filled in from reference TRBV29-1 and TRBJ1-5, reads SAVISQKPSRDICQRGTSLTIQCQVDSQVTMMFWYRQQPGQSLTLIATANQGSEATYESGFVIDKFPISRPNLTFSTLTVSNMSPEDSSIYLCSVEEDRYQPQHFGDGTRLSIL.

The chain joins TRBV18 to TRBJ1-1; D unresolved. Trimming cost V 3 bases and J 2 bases, with 7 bases left between them. The germline gives CDR1 KGHSH, CDR2 LQKENI. This CDR3 comprises 13 residues. The DNA for the CDR3 is TGTGCCAGCTCACCCGGGGTCAACACTGAAGCTTTCTTT. Residues: CASSPGVNTEAFF.

The chain recombines TRBV7-3 with TRBJ1-2, with 9 bases fitting TRBD1. Germline CDR1 and CDR2: SGHTA and FQGTGA. The CDR3 sequence is 14 residues long. V shed 2 bases and J 6 bases; nucleotides not matched to a gene: 4. CDR3 region: CASSLDGTGHGYTF. DNA of the CDR3: TGTGCCAGCAGCTTAGACGGGACAGGGCATGGCTACACCTTC.

This clone was seen once. The chain joins TRBV7-9 to TRBJ1-1; D not resolved. Deletions cut 5 bases from V and 0 bases from J, with 19 bases between. CDR1 and CDR2 (germline): SEHNR, FQNEAQ (reference sequence). This CDR3 is 17 amino acids long. CDR3: CASSVTEGGLMNTEAFF. In nucleotides, the CDR3 is TGTGCCAGCAGCGTTACCGAGGGCGGGCTCATGAACACTGAAGCTTTCTTT. Complete variable domain (other parts from reference TRBV7-9 and TRBJ1-1): DTGVSQNPRHKITKRGQNVTFRCDPISEHNRLYWYRQTLGQGPEFLTYFQNEAQLEKSRLLSDRFSAERPKGSFSTLEIQRTEQGDSAMYLCASSVTEGGLMNTEAFFGQGTRLTVV.

The rearrangement links TRBV28 to TRBJ2-7, with 11 bases matching TRBD1. J gave up 3 bases and V 3 bases, and 7 bases lay outside the gene matches. CDR1 is MDHEN, CDR2 SYDVKM, per germline. The CDR3 has 16 residues. CDR3 loop: CASSFHSGTGGYEQYF. The DNA for the CDR3 is TGTGCCAGCAGTTTCCACTCCGGGACAGGGGGCTACGAGCAGTACTTC.

The chain carries TRBV2 and TRBJ2-3; a weak D match, TRBD2 (6 bases). The CDR3 runs to 17 residues. Germline V gene lookup returns CDR1 SNHLY and CDR2 FYNNEI. Between the trimmed V and J ends, which lost 6 bases and 1 base, there was a span of 20 bases. The DNA for the CDR3 is TGTGCCAGCAGCGACCGCCCTGGGGCGGGGCGCACAGATACGCAGTATTTT. Translation gives CASSDRPGAGRTDTQYF.

This clone was seen just once. V gene TRBV10-3 combines with J gene TRBJ2-3, with 14 bases fitting TRBD2. The CDR3 loop spans 17 amino acids. Germline V gene sequence: CDR1 ENHRY, CDR2 SYGVKD. The ends lost 5 bases at V and 4 bases at J; junction bases unmatched: 8. The DNA of the CDR3 is TGTGCCATCAGTACTGCGACTAGCGGGGGGGCCTCAGATACGCAGTATTTT. Its translation: CAISTATSGGASDTQYF.

The chain has TRBV27 and TRBJ1-4; D gene ambiguous. The CDR3 covers 8 residues. V lost 11 bases to trimming and J lost 12 bases, with 7 bases between them. From germline, CDR1 is MNHEY and CDR2 SMNVEV (reference sequence). This CDR3 reads CAWEELFF. DNA for the CDR3: TGTGCCTGGGAGGAACTGTTTTTT. Full variable domain (remainder filled in from reference TRBV27 and TRBJ1-4): EAQVTQNPRYLITVTGKKLTVTCSQNMNHEYMSWYRQDPGLGLRQIYYSMNVEVTDKGDVPEGYKVSRKEKRNFPLILESPSPNQTSLYFCAWEELFFGSGTQLSVL.

The table lists this clone with a count of one. The CDR3: CASSPDSYYGYTF. CDR3 bases: TGCGCCAGCAGCCCGGACAGCTACTATGGCTACACCTTC. The rearrangement joins TRBV5-1 to TRBJ1-2; tentative D call: TRBD1 (6 bases). V was clipped by 4 bases and J by 3 bases, with 10 bases between them. CDR1 SGHRS and CDR2 YFSETQ come from the germline V gene. The CDR3 consists of 13 residues. Using reference TRBV5-1 and TRBJ1-2 for the parts outside the CDR3, the full variable domain is KAGVTQTPRYLIKTRGQQVTLSCSPISGHRSVSWYQQTPGQGLQFLFEYFSETQRNKGNFPGRFSGRQFSNSRSEMNVSTLELGDSALYLCASSPDSYYGYTFGSGTRLTVV.

V gene TRBV30 combines with J gene TRBJ2-3, with TRBD2 as a possible D gene (5 bases). CDR3 size: 15 residues. Between the trimmed V and J ends, which lost 0 bases and 1 base, there was a span of 11 bases. Germline CDR1 and CDR2: GTSNPN and SVGIG (reference sequence). The CDR3 is CAWSVSGSGTDTQYF. The CDR3 DNA is TGTGCCTGGAGTGTATCGGGATCGGGCACAGATACGCAGTATTTT.

This rearrangement joins TRBV5-1 to TRBJ1-6; tentatively, D is TRBD1 (5 bases). The germline V gene encodes CDR1 SGHRS and CDR2 YFSETQ. Trimming pared 4 bases from V and 2 bases from J, leaving 13 bases between. The CDR3 covers 16 residues. CDR3 coding DNA: TGCGCCAGCAGCCAGGACCCAGGGACCTATAATTCACCCCTCCACTTT. Protein: CASSQDPGTYNSPLHF.